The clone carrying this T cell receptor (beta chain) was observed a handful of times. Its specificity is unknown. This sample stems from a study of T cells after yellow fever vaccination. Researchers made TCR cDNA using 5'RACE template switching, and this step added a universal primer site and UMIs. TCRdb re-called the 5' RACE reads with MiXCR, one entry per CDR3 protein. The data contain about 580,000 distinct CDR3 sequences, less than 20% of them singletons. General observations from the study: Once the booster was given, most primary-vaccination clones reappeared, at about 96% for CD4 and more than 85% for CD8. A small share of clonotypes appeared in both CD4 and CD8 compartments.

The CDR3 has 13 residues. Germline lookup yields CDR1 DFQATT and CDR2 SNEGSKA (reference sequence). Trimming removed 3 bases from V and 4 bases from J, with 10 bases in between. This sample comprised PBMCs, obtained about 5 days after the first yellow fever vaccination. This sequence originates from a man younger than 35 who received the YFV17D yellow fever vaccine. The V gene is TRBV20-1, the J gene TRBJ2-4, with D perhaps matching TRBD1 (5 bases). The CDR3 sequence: CSASLQGKNIQYF. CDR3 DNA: TGCAGTGCTAGTCTTCAGGGTAAAAACATTCAGTACTTC.